The 27 T cell receptor beta chains below were found in one sample sequenced in a study of OX40 agonist ivuxolimab in advanced cancers. Sequencing was performed with immunoSEQ multiplex PCR; in TCRdb, only in-frame clones are kept and a portion is missing. The sample lists 60,000 to 75,000 clones; around 82% were seen once. This specimen was CD4+ or CD8+ T cells sorted from blood, taken in a trial of the OX40 agonist ivuxolimab. Every receptor here comes from an adult with an advanced solid tumor such as melanoma, head and neck, liver or kidney cancer.

The chain has TRBV9 and TRBJ2-5, with 12 nucleotides matching TRBD1. CDR1 SGDLS and CDR2 YYNGEE come from the germline V gene. V dropped 3 bases and J dropped 4; count of bases not matched to a gene: 4. The CDR3 length is 15 residues. The CDR3 loop is CASSGRDRGRETQYF. In DNA, the CDR3 is TGTGCCAGCAGCGGCCGGGACAGGGGGCGAGAGACCCAGTACTTC.

V gene TRBV6-1 combines with J gene TRBJ1-1; no definite D call. CDR3 length: 13 residues. V lost 4 bases to trimming and J lost 1 base, with 7 bases between them. Germline CDR1 is MNHNS and CDR2 is SASEGT. CDR3 amino acids: CASSGVGNTEAFF. The CDR3 DNA sequence: TGTGCCAGCAGTGGAGTGGGGAACACTGAAGCTTTCTTT.

V is TRBV14 and J is TRBJ1-1; D is uncertain. V was pared by 0 bases and J by 9 bases, with 17 bases between. The CDR3 loop spans 15 amino acids. Germline V gene sequence: CDR1 SGHDN, CDR2 FVKESK. The CDR3 DNA reads as TGTGCCAGCAGCCAAGATTCACCGCTCGGTGGGAAAGCTTTCTTT. It codes for CASSQDSPLGGKAFF.

This clone has just one count. The V call is TRBV14, the J call TRBJ1-1, with D unclear. Between the trimmed V and J ends, which lost 4 bases and 3 bases, there was a span of 9 bases. This CDR3 has 13 residues. In germline, CDR1 is SGHDN, CDR2 FVKESK. CDR3 region: CASSLHSDTEAFF. DNA for the CDR3: TGTGCCAGCAGCCTCCACAGTGACACTGAAGCTTTCTTT.

A single count supports this clone. The rearrangement joins TRBV5-1 to TRBJ2-6; perhaps D is TRBD1 or TRBD2 (6 bases each). Trimming took off 6 bases at V and 3 bases at J, with 13 bases between the two ends. The CDR3 has 15 residues. The V gene's germline CDR1 is SGHRS and CDR2 YFSETQ. The CDR3 sequence is CASNEGGYGANVLTF. CDR3 nucleotide sequence: TGCGCCAGCAATGAGGGGGGCTATGGGGCCAACGTCCTGACTTTC.

The chain links TRBV7-9 to TRBJ1-6; D is ambiguous. Germline CDR1 SEHNR, CDR2 FQNEAQ (reference sequence). CDR3 length: 12 residues. Trimming cost V 3 bases and J 10 bases, with 7 bases left between them. CDR3 DNA sequence: TGTGCCAGCAGCTTTGTAGCGTCACCCCTCCACTTT. This encodes CASSFVASPLHF.

The rearrangement joins TRBV10-3 to TRBJ1-1; 7 nucleotides agree with TRBD1. From germline, CDR1 is ENHRY and CDR2 SYGVKD. This CDR3 contains 14 residues. The trim removed 4 bases at V and 4 bases at J, leaving 6 bases unmatched. The CDR3 is CAISVRQGFTEAFF. CDR3 nucleotide sequence: TGTGCCATCAGTGTTAGACAGGGCTTCACTGAAGCTTTCTTT.

DNA of the CDR3: TGTGCCAGTAGTATTTTCGGGACAGGACTTCTGGGCGAGCAGTACTTC. Its translation is CASSIFGTGLLGEQYF. This chain uses TRBV19 with TRBJ2-7, with 8 nucleotides matching TRBD1. Germline trimming cut 3 bases from V and 6 bases from J; bases unmatched to any gene: 13. CDR1 is LNHDA and CDR2 is SQIVND in the germline V gene (reference sequence). The length of the CDR3 is 16 residues.

This chain links TRBV7-9 with TRBJ1-5; D uncertain. V was trimmed by 4 bases and J by 5 bases, leaving 9 bases between them. Looked up from germline, CDR1 is SEHNR and CDR2 is FQNEAQ (reference sequence). CDR3 length: 13 amino acids. The CDR3 reads CASSSTPYQPQHF. In DNA, the CDR3 is TGTGCCAGCAGCTCCACACCGTATCAGCCCCAGCATTTT. Combining the CDR3 with reference TRBV7-9 and TRBJ1-5 gives the whole variable domain DTGVSQNPRHKITKRGQNVTFRCDPISEHNRLYWYRQTLGQGPEFLTYFQNEAQLEKSRLLSDRFSAERPKGSFSTLEIQRTEQGDSAMYLCASSSTPYQPQHFGDGTRLSIL.

The chain carries TRBV5-6 and TRBJ2-3, with D perhaps TRBD1 (5 bases). Trimming removed 0 bases from V and 3 bases from J, with 14 bases in between. The CDR3 totals 16 residues. The germline V gene encodes CDR1 SGHDT and CDR2 YYEEEE. This CDR3 reads CASSLAVGVSTDTQYF. The CDR3 DNA sequence: TGTGCCAGCAGCTTGGCCGTAGGGGTCTCTACAGATACGCAGTATTTT.

For this clone: Germline and junction disagree at one end, which may indicate a read error. The chain recombines TRBV7-6 with TRBJ2-7; TRBD2 agrees at 10 bases. This CDR3 contains 16 residues. Germline values: CDR1 SGHVS, CDR2 FNYEAQ. CDR3 in DNA: TGTGCCAGTAGCCTAGCGGGAGTTCCGCCTTCCTCCGAGCAGTACTTC. Its translation: CASSLAGVPPSSEQYF.

This chain uses TRBV2 with TRBJ2-7, with 10 bases aligning to TRBD1. The germline V gene has CDR1 SNHLY and CDR2 FYNNEI. The ends lost 2 bases at V and 2 bases at J; junction bases unmatched: 9. CDR3 length: 17 amino acids. This chain's CDR3 is CASSEFLTGGGTYEQYF. CDR3 nucleotides: TGTGCCAGCAGTGAATTCTTGACAGGGGGCGGGACCTACGAGCAGTACTTC. Filled out from reference TRBV2 and TRBJ2-7, the complete variable domain reads EPEVTQTPSHQVTQMGQEVILRCVPISNHLYFYWYRQILGQKVEFLVSFYNNEISEKSEIFDDQFSVERPDGSNFTLKIRSTKLEDSAMYFCASSEFLTGGGTYEQYFGPGTRLTVT.

The J gene is TRBJ2-7, the V gene TRBV10-3; 8 bases fit TRBD2. With 7 bases clipped from V and 1 base from J, the junction kept 3 bases outside the gene matches. The CDR3 is 13 residues long. CDR1 is ENHRY, CDR2 SYGVKD, per germline. The CDR3 nucleotides are TGTGCCATCACAGCGGGAGTTTCCTACGAGCAGTACTTC. It encodes CAITAGVSYEQYF.

V is TRBV29-1 and J is TRBJ2-1, with unresolved D. Germline V gene lookup returns CDR1 SQVTM and CDR2 ANQGSEA. The ends were cut back, 2 bases at V and 8 bases at J, with 10 bases in the middle. This CDR3 has 12 residues. DNA of the CDR3: TGCAGCGTTGAAAGGGAACTTGATGAGCAGTTCTTC. It is translated as CSVERELDEQFF.

The J gene is TRBJ2-5, the V gene TRBV7-9; 7 nucleotides align to TRBD1. The V segment lost 2 bases and the J segment 1 base; nucleotides outside the gene matches: 1. Per the germline V gene, CDR1 is SEHNR and CDR2 is FQNEAQ (reference sequence). CDR3 length: 14 residues. The CDR3, as DNA: TGTGCCAGCAGCTTATGGGACAGCCAAGAGACCCAGTACTTC. This encodes CASSLWDSQETQYF.

The V gene is TRBV5-6, the J gene TRBJ2-7; possibly TRBD2 for D (7 bases). The CDR3 contains 14 residues. Germline V CDR1 and CDR2: SGHDT, YYEEEE. V was trimmed by 3 bases and J by 2 bases, leaving 12 bases between them. In nucleotides, the CDR3 is TGTGCCAGCAGCTGGGAGGGGGATACCTACGAGCAGTACTTC. Amino acid sequence: CASSWEGDTYEQYF.

The chain employs TRBV4-3 and TRBJ1-6, with 11 bases matching TRBD1. This CDR3 spans 14 amino acids. The junction had 4 bases not matched to a gene; V was cut back by 5 bases and J by 10 bases. Germline assignment: CDR1 LGHNA and CDR2 YSLEER. The CDR3 protein is CASSLGDRGSPLHF. The CDR3 DNA follows: TGCGCCAGCAGCTTAGGGGACAGGGGGTCACCCCTCCACTTT.

Remarks on this clone: Germline is not matched at one junction end, which may reflect a read error. The rearrangement uses TRBV5-1 and TRBJ1-1, with D unclear. The CDR3 has 15 amino acids. Germline V CDR1 and CDR2: SGHRS, YFSETQ. CDR3 nucleotide sequence: TGCGCCAGCAGTTTGGGAGAGTGGGTCAGCACTGAAGCTTTCTTT. It codes for CASSLGEWVSTEAFF.

As regards this clone: At one end the junction does not follow the germline gene, possibly because of a read error. The chain uses TRBV5-8 and TRBJ1-5, with 7 bases fitting TRBD1. From germline, CDR1 is SGHTS and CDR2 YDEGEE. This CDR3 comprises 16 residues. The CDR3 sequence is CASSQGTENSNQPQHF. In DNA, the CDR3 is TGCGCCAGCAGCCAGGGGACAGAAAATAGCAATCAGCCCCAGCATTTT. Complete variable domain (other parts from reference TRBV5-8 and TRBJ1-5): EAGVTQSPTHLIKTRGQQATLRCSPISGHTSVYWYQQALGLGLQFLLWYDEGEERNRGNFPPRFSGRQFPNYSSELNVNALELEDSALYLCASSQGTENSNQPQHFGDGTRLSIL.

In this sample, this clone turned up a few times. This sequence joins TRBV5-1 and TRBJ2-7; D possibly uses TRBD1 or TRBD2 (5 bases each). The CDR3 totals 16 residues. Germline V CDR1 and CDR2: SGHRS, YFSETQ. V lost 0 bases, J lost 0 bases, and 13 bases lay in between. CDR3 amino acids: CASSLGDGLTSYEQYF. Written as DNA, the CDR3 is TGCGCCAGCAGCTTGGGGGACGGATTAACCTCCTACGAGCAGTACTTC. Based on the CDR3 plus reference TRBV5-1 and TRBJ2-7, the full variable domain is KAGVTQTPRYLIKTRGQQVTLSCSPISGHRSVSWYQQTPGQGLQFLFEYFSETQRNKGNFPGRFSGRQFSNSRSEMNVSTLELGDSALYLCASSLGDGLTSYEQYFGPGTRLTVT.

This sequence joins TRBV6-6 and TRBJ2-7; 9 nucleotides align to TRBD1. The germline V gene encodes CDR1 MNHNY and CDR2 SVGAGI (reference sequence). CDR3 size: 16 residues. V lost 0 bases, J lost 0 bases, and 3 bases stayed unmatched. The DNA for the CDR3 is TGTGCCAGCAGTTACTCTGGGGACAGGGCCTCCTACGAGCAGTACTTC. This codes for CASSYSGDRASYEQYF.

The chain uses TRBV13 and TRBJ1-1; weak D call: TRBD1 (6 bases). V shed 2 bases and J shed 0 bases, with 16 bases lying between them. CDR1 and CDR2 from the germline V gene are PRHDT and FYEKMQ (reference sequence). The CDR3 runs to 17 residues. Here the CDR3 reads CASSLTGRGRLNTEAFF. The CDR3, as DNA: TGTGCCAGCAGCTTAACGGGCAGGGGAAGGCTGAACACTGAAGCTTTCTTT.

The rearrangement uses TRBV7-2 and TRBJ2-7; 7 bases agree with TRBD1. CDR3 length: 15 amino acids. V gave up 1 base and J gave up 0 bases; unmatched junction bases: 3. CDR1 and CDR2 from the germline V gene are SGHTA and FQGNSA. CDR3 coding DNA: TGTGCCAGCAGCTTAGGACAGGGTGGCTCCTACGAGCAGTACTTC. As protein: CASSLGQGGSYEQYF. The variable domain in full, completed from reference TRBV7-2 and TRBJ2-7, reads GAGVSQSPSNKVTEKGKDVELRCDPISGHTALYWYRQSLGQGLEFLIYFQGNSAPDKSGLPSDRFSAERTGGSVSTLTIQRTQQEDSAVYLCASSLGQGGSYEQYFGPGTRLTVT.

This clone was seen a few times. This chain connects TRBV7-8 to TRBJ1-5, with 7 bases lining up with TRBD1. The CDR3 is 13 residues long. V dropped 5 bases and J dropped 5; count of bases not matched to a gene: 3. Germline V gene lookup returns CDR1 SGHVS and CDR2 FQNEAQ. The CDR3 coding sequence is TGTGCCAGCAGCCTTGACAGGGATCAGCCCCAGCATTTT. Residues: CASSLDRDQPQHF.

The chain joins TRBV12-5 to TRBJ2-1; 7 bases map to TRBD1. CDR1 and CDR2 (germline): LGHNT, FRNRAP. The V gene end was trimmed by 1 base and the J gene end by 0 bases; junction bases not matched to a gene: 15. The CDR3 spans 20 residues. The CDR3 bases are TGTGCTAGTGGTTTGGCCCTACGCTGGGACAGTTCCCCCTCCTACAATGAGCAGTTCTTC. It is translated as CASGLALRWDSSPSYNEQFF.

In its sample, this clone was seen once. This rearrangement joins TRBV7-9 to TRBJ2-7; D might be TRBD1 (6 bases). Trimming took 5 bases from V and 5 from J, leaving 13 bases between them. The CDR3 covers 13 residues. Looked up from germline, CDR1 is SEHNR and CDR2 is FQNEAQ (reference sequence). CDR3 residues: CASSPGDFDEQYF. The CDR3, as DNA: TGTGCCAGCAGCCCAGGGGATTTCGACGAGCAGTACTTC.

This chain links TRBV6-5 with TRBJ1-2; 12 positions agree with TRBD1. After removal of 6 bases from V and 4 bases from J, the junction contained 3 bases not matched to a gene. The CDR3 covers 14 residues. The germline V gene has CDR1 MNHEY and CDR2 SVGAGI. The DNA for the CDR3 is TGTGCCAGCAGGTGGGGACAGGGGGCCTATGGCTACACCTTC. This sequence encodes CASRWGQGAYGYTF.